Each of the 14 T cell receptor beta chains below was sequenced from the same sample in a study of blood T cell repertoires in COVID-19. Measured with immunoSEQ multiplex PCR; TCRdb has only the in-frame clones, and not every one. This table holds some 110,000 clones, roughly 76% found once. The sequencing sample was made of peripheral blood. The source is an older woman with acute or convalescent COVID-19.

The genes are TRBV10-3 and TRBJ2-7; 12 nucleotides match TRBD1. The CDR3 is 14 amino acids. V trimming: 6 bases; J trimming: 5 bases; junction bases outside the gene matches: 5. CDR1 is ENHRY, CDR2 SYGVKD, per germline. The CDR3 DNA is TGTGCCATCAGGGGGACAGGGGGCAACGACGAGCAGTACTTC. Translating it yields CAIRGTGGNDEQYF.

The V and J genes are TRBV7-8 and TRBJ1-3; D remains ambiguous. The germline V gene encodes CDR1 SGHVS and CDR2 FQNEAQ. The CDR3 runs to 17 residues. Trimming pared 4 bases from V and 0 bases from J, leaving 16 bases between. CDR3 residues: CASSSGLGSISGNTIYF. CDR3 nucleotide sequence: TGTGCCAGCAGCTCCGGCCTCGGGTCCATCTCTGGAAACACCATATATTTT.

This clone was counted a single time. This rearrangement joins TRBV6-2 or TRBV6-3 to TRBJ2-3; TRBD1 agrees at 7 bases. With 6 bases clipped from V and 5 bases from J, the junction kept 5 bases outside the gene matches. The CDR3 consists of 13 residues. The germline V gene has CDR1 MNHEY and CDR2 SVGEGT. The CDR3 region has the DNA TGTGCCAGCAGCGACAGGGCGCAAGATACGCAGTATTTT. Translated: CASSDRAQDTQYF.

V usage is TRBV19 and J usage is TRBJ1-1; D remains unclear. Trimming removed 4 bases from V and 3 bases from J, with 9 bases in between. Germline CDR1 and CDR2: LNHDA and SQIVND (reference sequence). The length of the CDR3 is 13 residues. This CDR3 is CASSNGGDTEAFF. CDR3 coding DNA: TGTGCCAGTAGTAATGGCGGGGACACTGAAGCTTTCTTT.

This sequence joins TRBV19 and TRBJ2-7; D is ambiguous. Trimming took 4 bases from V and 2 from J, leaving 9 bases between them. The germline gives CDR1 LNHDA, CDR2 SQIVND (reference sequence). This CDR3 spans 13 amino acids. In nucleotides, the CDR3 is TGTGCCAGTAGTACAGGTTTACCCTACGAGCAGTACTTC. This encodes CASSTGLPYEQYF.

The V call is TRBV19, the J call TRBJ1-2; TRBD1 is a possible D gene (6 bases). Trimming cost V 7 bases and J 2 bases, with 11 bases left between them. The CDR3 sequence is 13 residues long. Per germline, CDR1 LNHDA and CDR2 SQIVND (reference sequence). CDR3 amino acids: CASKLTGNYGYTF. CDR3 coding DNA: TGTGCCAGTAAACTGACAGGCAACTATGGCTACACCTTC.

V gene TRBV7-2 combines with J gene TRBJ2-2; possibly TRBD1 for D (6 bases). V dropped 1 base and J dropped 0 bases, with 6 bases sitting between them. Germline loops: CDR1 SGHTA, CDR2 FQGNSA. There are 15 residues in the CDR3. The CDR3 reads CASSLGQANTGELFF. CDR3 in DNA: TGTGCCAGCAGCTTAGGACAGGCGAACACCGGGGAGCTGTTTTTT. The variable domain in full, with the rest retrieved from reference TRBV7-2 and TRBJ2-2, is GAGVSQSPSNKVTEKGKDVELRCDPISGHTALYWYRQSLGQGLEFLIYFQGNSAPDKSGLPSDRFSAERTGGSVSTLTIQRTQQEDSAVYLCASSLGQANTGELFFGEGSRLTVL.

The chain recombines TRBV7-8 with TRBJ2-5; 8 nucleotides match TRBD1. This CDR3 is 15 amino acids long. Germline V gene lookup returns CDR1 SGHVS and CDR2 FQNEAQ. With 3 bases clipped from V and 3 bases from J, the junction kept 6 bases outside the gene matches. CDR3 protein: CASSFGQGVKETQYF. CDR3 in DNA: TGTGCCAGCAGCTTCGGACAGGGAGTAAAAGAGACCCAGTACTTC.

This chain links TRBV10-2 with TRBJ2-2, with 9 bases identical to TRBD1. CDR3 length: 15 residues. J was trimmed by 1 base and V by 4 bases; bases with no gene match: 1. Germline loops: CDR1 WSHSY, CDR2 SAAADI. This chain's CDR3 is CASSVDRGNTGELFF. In nucleotides, the CDR3 is TGCGCCAGCAGTGTGGACAGGGGGAACACCGGGGAGCTGTTTTTT.

The chain links TRBV6-5 to TRBJ1-6, with TRBD1 as a possible D gene (6 bases). The CDR3 has 15 residues. The V end was cut by 6 bases, the J end by 5 bases, with 14 bases between. The germline V gene encodes CDR1 MNHEY and CDR2 SVGAGI. The CDR3 sequence is CASRAWDIHNSPLHF. The CDR3 DNA reads as TGTGCCAGCAGGGCCTGGGACATCCATAATTCACCCCTCCACTTT.

This chain connects TRBV14 to TRBJ1-1, with 7 bases lining up with TRBD1. V was pared by 0 bases and J by 5 bases, with 6 bases of the junction left unmatched. The CDR3 consists of 15 residues. Germline CDR1 SGHDN, CDR2 FVKESK. CDR3 amino acids: CASSQEAGGVTEAFF. The CDR3 DNA reads as TGTGCCAGCAGCCAAGAAGCAGGGGGAGTGACTGAAGCTTTCTTT.

V is TRBV3-1 (or the pseudogene TRBV3-2) and J is TRBJ2-7; 9 nucleotides match TRBD2. CDR3 size: 13 residues. V lost 4 bases and J lost 6; bases outside the gene matches: 4. CDR1 LGHDT and CDR2 YNNKEL come from the germline V gene (reference sequence). The chain's CDR3 is CASSPLAGSEQYF. For the CDR3, the DNA is TGTGCCAGCAGCCCTCTAGCGGGAAGCGAGCAGTACTTC.

The chain uses TRBV2 and TRBJ1-5, with TRBD1 matching over 9 bases. Germline CDR1 and CDR2: SNHLY and FYNNEI. This CDR3 contains 15 residues. With 6 bases clipped from V and 3 bases from J, the junction kept 6 bases outside the gene matches. Here the CDR3 reads CASRLTGGSNQPQHF. The CDR3 nucleotides read TGTGCCAGCAGATTGACAGGGGGGTCCAATCAGCCCCAGCATTTT.

The chain employs TRBV24-1 and TRBJ1-2; 8 bases agree with TRBD1. There are 17 residues in the CDR3. The V gene's germline CDR1 is KGHDR and CDR2 SFDVKD. The ends lost 2 bases at V and 3 bases at J; junction bases unmatched: 10. CDR3 amino acids: CATSDSPYRGTYYGYTF. CDR3 coding DNA: TGTGCCACCAGTGATTCTCCCTACAGGGGGACCTACTATGGCTACACCTTC.